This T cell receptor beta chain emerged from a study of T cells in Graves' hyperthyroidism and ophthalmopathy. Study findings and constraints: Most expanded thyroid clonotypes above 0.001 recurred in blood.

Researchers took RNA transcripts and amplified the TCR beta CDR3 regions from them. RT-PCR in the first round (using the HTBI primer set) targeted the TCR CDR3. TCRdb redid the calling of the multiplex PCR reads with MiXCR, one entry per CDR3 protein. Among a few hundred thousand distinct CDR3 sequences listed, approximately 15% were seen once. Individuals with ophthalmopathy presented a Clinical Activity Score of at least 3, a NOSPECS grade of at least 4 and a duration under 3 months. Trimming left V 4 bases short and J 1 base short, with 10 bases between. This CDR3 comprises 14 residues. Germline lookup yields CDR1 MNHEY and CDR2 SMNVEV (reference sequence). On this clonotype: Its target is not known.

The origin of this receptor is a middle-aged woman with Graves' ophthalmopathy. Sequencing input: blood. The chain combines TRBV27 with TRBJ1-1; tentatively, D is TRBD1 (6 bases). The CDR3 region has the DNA TGTGCCAGCAGTTCACAGGGTCGGAACACTGAAGCTTTCTTT. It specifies CASSSQGRNTEAFF.